This TCR beta chain was recorded in a study of T cell responses to AZD1222 COVID-19 vaccine. Samples with a second dose at about 4 or about 12 weeks were pooled together. The data were produced by immunoSEQ multiplex PCR, yet TCRdb's version contains in-frame clones alone and is incomplete. The sample yields 45,000 to 65,000 clones, 80% seen once. Details on this clone: What it recognizes is unknown.

Study outcomes and limitations: Nearly half of spike-specific TCRs reportedly target unmutated variant regions. The donor group comprised mostly white British people and more females; the analysis possibly underestimated clonal diversity. Repertoire sampling occurred only after the peak T cell response.

The sequencing used peripheral blood, collected 28 days after the second AZD1222 dose. This TCR was recovered from an adult who received the AZD1222 COVID-19 vaccine.

The CDR3 DNA reads as TGTGCCAGCAGCTCCACGTCCCCCGAGGGACTTCTTAACTATGGCTACACCTTC. Amino acids: CASSSTSPEGLLNYGYTF. The gene calls are TRBV6-2 or TRBV6-3 and TRBJ1-2, with TRBD1 as a possible D gene (5 bases). The V end was cut by 6 bases, the J end by 1 base, with 24 bases between. This CDR3 contains 18 residues. Looked up from germline, CDR1 is MNHEY and CDR2 is SVGEGT.